This TCR beta chain is drawn from a study of CD8+ T cells in alopecia areata. General study points: Possibly as an HLA-related effect, TCR sharing across patients appeared less clear than in mice.

Extracted RNA was reverse transcribed into cDNA, the sequencing template. Method: immunoSEQ multiplex PCR; TCRdb's copy keeps in-frame clones and lacks some. The sample lists about 150,000 clones; around 62% were seen once. V shed 0 bases and J shed 6 bases, with 14 bases lying between them. CDR3 length equals 15 residues. Germline V gene data show CDR1 as MGHRA and CDR2 as YSYEKL. Comment on this clone: Antigen unknown.

The rearrangement uses TRBV4-1 and TRBJ1-2; D remains unclear. The receptor's source is a human donor in good health. Specimen: CD8+ T cells sorted from blood. The CDR3 nucleotides read TGCGCCAGCAGCCAAGATCTAAGGGTGCAAGATGGCTACACCTTC. Residues: CASSQDLRVQDGYTF.